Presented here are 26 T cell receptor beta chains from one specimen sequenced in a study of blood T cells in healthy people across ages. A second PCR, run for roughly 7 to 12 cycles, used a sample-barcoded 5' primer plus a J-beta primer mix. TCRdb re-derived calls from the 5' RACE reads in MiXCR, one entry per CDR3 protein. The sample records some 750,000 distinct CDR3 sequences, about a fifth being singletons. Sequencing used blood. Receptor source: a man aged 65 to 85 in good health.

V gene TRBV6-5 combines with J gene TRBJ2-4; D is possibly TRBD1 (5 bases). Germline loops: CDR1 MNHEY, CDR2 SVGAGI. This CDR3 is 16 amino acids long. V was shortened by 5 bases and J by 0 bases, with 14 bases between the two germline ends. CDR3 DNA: TGTGCCAGCAGTCCCCGACAGCGTTTAGCCAAAAACATTCAGTACTTC. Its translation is CASSPRQRLAKNIQYF.

Written as DNA, the CDR3 is TGTGCCAGCAGCTTAGCGCTCGAGAACAGGACCCAGACCCACGAGCAGTACGTC. Amino acid sequence: CASSLALENRTQTHEQYV. The rearrangement joins TRBV7-7 to TRBJ2-1; D may be TRBD1 (5 bases). The J call may be in error: the DNA end matches TRBJ2-7 better. The V gene's germline CDR1 is SSHAT and CDR2 FNYEAQ (reference sequence). The CDR3 has 18 amino acids.

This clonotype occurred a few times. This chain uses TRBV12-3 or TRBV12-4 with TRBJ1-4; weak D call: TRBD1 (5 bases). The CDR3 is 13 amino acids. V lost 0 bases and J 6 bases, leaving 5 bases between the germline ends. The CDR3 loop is CASSLAGDEKLFF. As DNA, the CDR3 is TGTGCCAGCAGTTTAGCAGGGGATGAAAAACTGTTTTTT.

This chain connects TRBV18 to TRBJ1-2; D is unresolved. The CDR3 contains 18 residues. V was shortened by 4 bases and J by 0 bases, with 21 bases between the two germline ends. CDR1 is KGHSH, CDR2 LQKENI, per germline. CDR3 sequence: CASSLRLLSAAPNYGYTF. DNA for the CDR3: TGTGCCAGCTCACTTCGACTCCTCTCGGCAGCCCCTAACTATGGCTACACCTTC.

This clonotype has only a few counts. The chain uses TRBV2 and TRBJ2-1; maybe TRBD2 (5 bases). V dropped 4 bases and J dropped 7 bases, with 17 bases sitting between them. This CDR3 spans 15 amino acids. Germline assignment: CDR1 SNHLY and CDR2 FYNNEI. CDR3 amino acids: CASSVETGIGNEQFF. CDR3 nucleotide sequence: TGTGCCAGCAGTGTAGAGACGGGGATCGGAAATGAGCAGTTCTTC.

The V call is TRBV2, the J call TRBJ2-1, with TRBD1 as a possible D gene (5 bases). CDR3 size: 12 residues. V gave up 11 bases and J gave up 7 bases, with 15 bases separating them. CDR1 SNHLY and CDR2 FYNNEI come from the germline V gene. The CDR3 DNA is TGTGCCGGCCCGACAGATATTAATGAGCAGTTCTTC. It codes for CAGPTDINEQFF.

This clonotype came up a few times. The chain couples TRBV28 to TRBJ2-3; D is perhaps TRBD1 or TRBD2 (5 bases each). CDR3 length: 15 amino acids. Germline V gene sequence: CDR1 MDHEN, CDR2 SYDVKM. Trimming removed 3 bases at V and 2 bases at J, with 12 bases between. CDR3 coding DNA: TGTGCCAGCAGTTTCCGAGGGGATGCCACAGATACGCAGTATTTT. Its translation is CASSFRGDATDTQYF. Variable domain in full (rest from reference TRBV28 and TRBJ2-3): DVKVTQSSRYLVKRTGEKVFLECVQDMDHENMFWYRQDPGLGLRLIYFSYDVKMKEKGDIPEGYSVSREKKERFSLILESASTNQTSMYLCASSFRGDATDTQYFGPGTRLTVL.

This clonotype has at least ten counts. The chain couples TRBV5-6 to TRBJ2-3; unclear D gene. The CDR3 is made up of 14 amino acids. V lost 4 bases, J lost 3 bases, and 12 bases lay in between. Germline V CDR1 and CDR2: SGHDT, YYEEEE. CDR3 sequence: CASSRQAVTDTQYF. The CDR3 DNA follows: TGTGCCAGCAGCCGTCAGGCGGTAACAGATACGCAGTATTTT.

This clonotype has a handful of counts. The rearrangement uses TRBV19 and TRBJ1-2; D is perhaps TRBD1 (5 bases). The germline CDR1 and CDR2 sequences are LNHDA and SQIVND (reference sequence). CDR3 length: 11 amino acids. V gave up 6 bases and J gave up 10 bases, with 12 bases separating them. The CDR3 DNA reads TGTGCCAGTAGCGGGGCCCTGTTCTACACCTTC. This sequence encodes CASSGALFYTF.

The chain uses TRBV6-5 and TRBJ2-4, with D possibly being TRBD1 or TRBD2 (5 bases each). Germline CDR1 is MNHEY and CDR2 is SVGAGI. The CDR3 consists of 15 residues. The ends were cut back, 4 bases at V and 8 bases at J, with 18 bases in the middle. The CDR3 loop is CASSSGPPLGDIQYF. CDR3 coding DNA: TGTGCCAGCAGTTCAGGGCCTCCTCTCGGGGACATTCAGTACTTC.

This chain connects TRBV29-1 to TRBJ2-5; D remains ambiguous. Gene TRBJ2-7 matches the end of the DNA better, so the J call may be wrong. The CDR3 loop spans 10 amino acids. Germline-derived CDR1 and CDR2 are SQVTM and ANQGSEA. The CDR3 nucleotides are TGCAGCGTTAGGAAATACGAGCAGTACGTC. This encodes CSVRKYEQYV.

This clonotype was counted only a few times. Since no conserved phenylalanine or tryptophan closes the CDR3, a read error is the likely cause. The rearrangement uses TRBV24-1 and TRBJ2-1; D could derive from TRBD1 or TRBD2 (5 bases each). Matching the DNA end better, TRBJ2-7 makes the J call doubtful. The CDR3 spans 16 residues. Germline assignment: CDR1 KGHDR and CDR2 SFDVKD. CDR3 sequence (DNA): TGTGCCACCAGTGAAAAGAGGGGAAAGAGGTTAAGAAGGCAGTACGTC. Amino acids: CATSEKRGKRLRRQYV.

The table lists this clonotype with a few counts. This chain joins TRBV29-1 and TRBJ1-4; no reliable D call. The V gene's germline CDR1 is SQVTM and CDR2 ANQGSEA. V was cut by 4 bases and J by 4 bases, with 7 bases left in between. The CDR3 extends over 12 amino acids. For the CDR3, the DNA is TGCAGCGTTGGGCAGTTTAATGAAAAACTGTTTTTT. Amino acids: CSVGQFNEKLFF.

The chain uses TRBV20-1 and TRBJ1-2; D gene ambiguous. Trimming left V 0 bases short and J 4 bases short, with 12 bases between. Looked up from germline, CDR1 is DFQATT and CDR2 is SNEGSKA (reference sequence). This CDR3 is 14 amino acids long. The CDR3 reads CSARDVRYLYGYTF. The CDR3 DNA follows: TGCAGTGCTAGAGATGTAAGGTATCTCTATGGCTACACCTTC.

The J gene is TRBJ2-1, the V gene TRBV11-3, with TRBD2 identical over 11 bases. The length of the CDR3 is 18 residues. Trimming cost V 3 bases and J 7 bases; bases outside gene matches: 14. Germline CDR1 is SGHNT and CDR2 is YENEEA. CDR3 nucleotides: TGTGCCAGCAGCTTCGTTTCGAGGTGGCTAGCGGGAGGTAATGAGCAGTTCTTC. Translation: CASSFVSRWLAGGNEQFF.

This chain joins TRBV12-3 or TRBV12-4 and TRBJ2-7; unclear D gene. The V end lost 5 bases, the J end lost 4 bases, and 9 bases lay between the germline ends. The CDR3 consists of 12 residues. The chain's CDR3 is CASSNKGYEQYF. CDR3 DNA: TGTGCCAGCAGTAATAAAGGGTACGAGCAGTACTTC.

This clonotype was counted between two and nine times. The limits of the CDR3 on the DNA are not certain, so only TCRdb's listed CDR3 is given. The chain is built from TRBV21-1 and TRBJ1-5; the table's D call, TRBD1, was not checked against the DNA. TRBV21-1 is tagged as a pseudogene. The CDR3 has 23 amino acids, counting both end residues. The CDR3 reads CASSKEVLRLRVWAGGSNQPQHF.

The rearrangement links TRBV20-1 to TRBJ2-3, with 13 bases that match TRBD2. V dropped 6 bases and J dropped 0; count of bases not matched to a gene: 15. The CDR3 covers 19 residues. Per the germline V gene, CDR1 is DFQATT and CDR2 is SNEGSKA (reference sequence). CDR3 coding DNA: TGCAGTGCGGGCGCCCTGGGACTAGCGGGACTGAGTAGCACAGATACGCAGTATTTT. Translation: CSAGALGLAGLSSTDTQYF.

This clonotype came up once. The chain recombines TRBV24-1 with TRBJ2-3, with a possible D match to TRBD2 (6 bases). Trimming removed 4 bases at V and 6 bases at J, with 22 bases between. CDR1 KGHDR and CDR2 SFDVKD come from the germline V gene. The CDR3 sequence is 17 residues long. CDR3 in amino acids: CATSDSVASANWDTQYF. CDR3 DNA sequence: TGTGCCACCAGTGACTCAGTTGCTAGCGCGAACTGGGATACGCAGTATTTT.

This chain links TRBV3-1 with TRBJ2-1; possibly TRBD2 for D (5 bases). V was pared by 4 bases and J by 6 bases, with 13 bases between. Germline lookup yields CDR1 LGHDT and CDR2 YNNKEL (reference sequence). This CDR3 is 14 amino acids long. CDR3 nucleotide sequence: TGTGCCAGCAGCCCACACCGGGGTGGCAATGAGCAGTTCTTC. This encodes CASSPHRGGNEQFF.

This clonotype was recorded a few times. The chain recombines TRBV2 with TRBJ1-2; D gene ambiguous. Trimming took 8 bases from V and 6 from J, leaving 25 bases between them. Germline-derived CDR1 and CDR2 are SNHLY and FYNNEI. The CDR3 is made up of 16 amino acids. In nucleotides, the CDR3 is TGTGCCAGCGTGAATAGGCAGGCGTCCTTCCTGGATGGCTACACCTTC. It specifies CASVNRQASFLDGYTF.

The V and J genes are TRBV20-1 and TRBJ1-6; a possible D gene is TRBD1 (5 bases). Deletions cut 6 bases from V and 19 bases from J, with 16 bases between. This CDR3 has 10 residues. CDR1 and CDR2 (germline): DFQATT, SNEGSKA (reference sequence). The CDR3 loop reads CSAPVKGPHF. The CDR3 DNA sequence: TGCAGTGCCCCAGTCAAGGGGCCTCACTTT.

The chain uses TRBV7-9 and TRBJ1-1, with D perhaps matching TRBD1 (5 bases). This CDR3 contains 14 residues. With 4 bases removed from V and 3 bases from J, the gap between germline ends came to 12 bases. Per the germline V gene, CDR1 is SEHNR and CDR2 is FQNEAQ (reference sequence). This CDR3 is CASSSHQGHTEAFF. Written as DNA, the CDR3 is TGTGCCAGCAGCTCCCACCAGGGCCACACTGAAGCTTTCTTT.

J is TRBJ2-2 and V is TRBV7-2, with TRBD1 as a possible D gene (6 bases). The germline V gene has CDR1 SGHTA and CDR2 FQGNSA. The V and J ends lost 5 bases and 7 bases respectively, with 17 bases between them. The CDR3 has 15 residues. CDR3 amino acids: CASSPPRGRSGELFF. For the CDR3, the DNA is TGTGCCAGCAGCCCCCCCAGGGGACGTAGCGGGGAGCTGTTTTTT.

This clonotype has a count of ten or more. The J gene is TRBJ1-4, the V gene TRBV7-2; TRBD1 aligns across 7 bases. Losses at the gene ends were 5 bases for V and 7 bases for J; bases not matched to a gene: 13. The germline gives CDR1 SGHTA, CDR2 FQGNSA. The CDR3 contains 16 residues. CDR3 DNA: TGTGCCAGCAGCGTCTCAGTTGGACAGGCAGGTGAAAAACTGTTTTTT. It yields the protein CASSVSVGQAGEKLFF.

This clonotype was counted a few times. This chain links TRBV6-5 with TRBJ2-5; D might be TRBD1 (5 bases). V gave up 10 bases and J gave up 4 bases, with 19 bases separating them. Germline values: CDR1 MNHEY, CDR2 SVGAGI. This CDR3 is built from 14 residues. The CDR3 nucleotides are TGTGCCACCGAAGAGAATCACAGGAGAGAGACCCAGTACTTC. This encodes CATEENHRRETQYF.